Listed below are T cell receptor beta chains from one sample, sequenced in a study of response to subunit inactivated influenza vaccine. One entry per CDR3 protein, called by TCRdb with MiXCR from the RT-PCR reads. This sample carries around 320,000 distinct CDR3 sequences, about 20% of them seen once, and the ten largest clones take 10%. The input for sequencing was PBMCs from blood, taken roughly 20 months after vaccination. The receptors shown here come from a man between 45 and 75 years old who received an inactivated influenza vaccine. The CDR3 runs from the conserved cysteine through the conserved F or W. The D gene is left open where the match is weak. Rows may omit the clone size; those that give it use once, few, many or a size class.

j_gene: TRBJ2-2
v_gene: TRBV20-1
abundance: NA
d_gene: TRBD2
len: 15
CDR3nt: TGCAGTGCTAAGAGCCTTAGCGGGAGGGCCGGGGAGCTGTTTTTT
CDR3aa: CSAKSLSGRAGELFF

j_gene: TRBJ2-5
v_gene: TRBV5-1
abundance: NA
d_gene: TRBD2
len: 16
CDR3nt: TGCGCCAGCAGCTTTCCGCGAGCGGGGGCCGGAGAGACCCAGTACTTC
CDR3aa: CASSFPRAGAGETQYF

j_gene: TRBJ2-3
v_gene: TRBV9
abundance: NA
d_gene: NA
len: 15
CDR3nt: TGTGCCAGCAGCGTCTCCCCGGGTCGGACAGATACGCAGTATTTT
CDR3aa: CASSVSPGRTDTQYF

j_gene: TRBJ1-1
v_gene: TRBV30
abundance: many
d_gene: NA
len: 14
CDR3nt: TGTGCCTGGACACCAAGGACACCCAACACTGAAGCTTTCTTT
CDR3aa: CAWTPRTPNTEAFF

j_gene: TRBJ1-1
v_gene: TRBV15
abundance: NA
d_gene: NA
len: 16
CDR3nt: TGTGCCACCAGCAGAGCAAAGGTCGCCGGGTCGTCTGAAGCTTTCTTT
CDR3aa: CATSRAKVAGSSEAFF

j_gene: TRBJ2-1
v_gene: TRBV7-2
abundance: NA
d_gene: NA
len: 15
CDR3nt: TGTGCCAGCAGCTTATTTCCGGGGTTGGAGAGTGAGCAGTTCTTC
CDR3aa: CASSLFPGLESEQFF

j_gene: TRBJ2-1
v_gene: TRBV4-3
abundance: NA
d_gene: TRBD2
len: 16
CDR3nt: TGCGCCAGCAGCCAGGTAGCGGGGGGGCACTACAATGAGCAGTTCTTC
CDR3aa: CASSQVAGGHYNEQFF

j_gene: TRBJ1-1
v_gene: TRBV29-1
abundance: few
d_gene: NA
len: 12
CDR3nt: TGCAGCGTCCTAATTCGACCTCAAGGGGCTTTCTTT
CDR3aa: CSVLIRPQGAFF

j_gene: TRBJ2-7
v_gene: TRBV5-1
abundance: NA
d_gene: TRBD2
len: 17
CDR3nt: TGCGCCAGCAGCTGGGTTTACAGCGGGAGAGGTTCCTACGAGCAGTACTTC
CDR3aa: CASSWVYSGRGSYEQYF

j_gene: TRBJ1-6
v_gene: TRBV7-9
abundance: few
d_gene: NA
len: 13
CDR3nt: TGTGCCAGCAGCCTAAGGGGGGATCCACCCCTCCACTTT
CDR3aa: CASSLRGDPPLHF

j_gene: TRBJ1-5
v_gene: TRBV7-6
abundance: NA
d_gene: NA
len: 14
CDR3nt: TGTGCCAGCAGCCCGGGTCCTACGAATCAGCCCCAGCATTTT
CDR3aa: CASSPGPTNQPQHF

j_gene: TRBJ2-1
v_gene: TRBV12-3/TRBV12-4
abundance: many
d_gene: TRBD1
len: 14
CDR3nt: TGTGCCAGCAGTAAAACAGGGGGTGGGTATGAGCAGTTCTTC
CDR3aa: CASSKTGGGYEQFF

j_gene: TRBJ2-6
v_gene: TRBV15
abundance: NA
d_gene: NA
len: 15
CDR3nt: TGTGCCACCAGCAGAGGAGGGGCTGGGGCCAACGTCCTGACTTTC
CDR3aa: CATSRGGAGANVLTF

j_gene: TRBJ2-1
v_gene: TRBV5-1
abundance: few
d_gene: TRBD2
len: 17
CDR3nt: TGCGCCAGCAGCTTGGGGCGTACTAGCGGGATGATCAATGAGCAGTTCTTC
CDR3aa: CASSLGRTSGMINEQFF

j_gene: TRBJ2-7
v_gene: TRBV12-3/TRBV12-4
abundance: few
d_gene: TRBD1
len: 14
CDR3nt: TGTGCCAGCAGCGAGAGACAGGGATGGTACGAGCAGTACTTC
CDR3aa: CASSERQGWYEQYF

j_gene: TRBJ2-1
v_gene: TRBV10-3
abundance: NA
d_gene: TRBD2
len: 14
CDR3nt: TGTGCCATCGGTGGGGCGGGGGTTAAGAATGAGCAGTTCTTC
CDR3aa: CAIGGAGVKNEQFF

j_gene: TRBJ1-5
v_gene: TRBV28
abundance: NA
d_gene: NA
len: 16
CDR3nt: TGTGCCAGCAGTTTATCGGCGGCTTATAGCAATCAGCCCCAGCATTTT
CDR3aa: CASSLSAAYSNQPQHF

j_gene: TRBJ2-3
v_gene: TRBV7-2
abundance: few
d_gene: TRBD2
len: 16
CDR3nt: TGTGCCAGCAGCTTAGGAGCGGGAGGGGGGCCAGATACGCAGTATTTT
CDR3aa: CASSLGAGGGPDTQYF

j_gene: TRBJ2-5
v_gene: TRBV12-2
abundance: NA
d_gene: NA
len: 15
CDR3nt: TGTGCAAGTCGCTTGGACGGACTGGTAGAAGGGACCCAGTACTTC
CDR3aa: CASRLDGLVEGTQYF

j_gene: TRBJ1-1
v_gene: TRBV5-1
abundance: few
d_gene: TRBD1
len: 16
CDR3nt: TGCGCCAGCAGCTTGGGCGGGACAGCCATGAACACTGAAGCTTTCTTT
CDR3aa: CASSLGGTAMNTEAFF

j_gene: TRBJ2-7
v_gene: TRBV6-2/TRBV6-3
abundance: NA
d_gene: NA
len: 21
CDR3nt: TGTGCCAGCAGTTACTTCCCCGGGACCCCGTTCCACCGTAAAAGCTCCTACGAGCAGTACTTC
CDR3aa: CASSYFPGTPFHRKSSYEQYF

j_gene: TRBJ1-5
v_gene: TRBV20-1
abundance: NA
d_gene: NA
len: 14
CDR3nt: TGCAGTGCATTGGCAGGGGCAGGTTTGGAGCCCCAGCATTTT
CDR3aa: CSALAGAGLEPQHF

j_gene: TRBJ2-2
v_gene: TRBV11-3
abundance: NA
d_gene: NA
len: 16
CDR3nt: TGTGCCAGCAGCTTAGAACCGGGACTGACAACCGGGGAGCTGTTTTTT
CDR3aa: CASSLEPGLTTGELFF

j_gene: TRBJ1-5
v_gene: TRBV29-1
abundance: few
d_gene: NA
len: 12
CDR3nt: TGCAGCGTCCAGGGAGCTAATCAGCCCCAGCATTTT
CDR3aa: CSVQGANQPQHF

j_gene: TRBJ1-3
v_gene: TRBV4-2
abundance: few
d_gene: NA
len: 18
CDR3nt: TGTGCCAGCAGCCAAGAGGCCACTGTGGTAGACTCTGGAAACACCATATATTTT
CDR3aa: CASSQEATVVDSGNTIYF

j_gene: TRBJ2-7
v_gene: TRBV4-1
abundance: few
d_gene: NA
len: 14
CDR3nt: TGCGCCAGCAGCCAAGTCGGGACATCGTACGAGCAGTACTTC
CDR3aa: CASSQVGTSYEQYF

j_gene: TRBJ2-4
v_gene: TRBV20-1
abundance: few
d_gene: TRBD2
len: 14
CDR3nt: TGCAGTGCTAGCACCGGGACTAGTGGAAACATTCAGTACTTC
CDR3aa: CSASTGTSGNIQYF

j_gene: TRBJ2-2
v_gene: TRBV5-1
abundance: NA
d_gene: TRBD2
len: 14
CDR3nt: TGCGCCAGCAGCTTGGGACTAGCGTCCGGGGAGCTGTTTTTT
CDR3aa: CASSLGLASGELFF

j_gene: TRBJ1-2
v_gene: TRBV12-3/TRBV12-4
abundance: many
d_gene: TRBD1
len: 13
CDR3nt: TGTGCCAGCAGTTCAGACAGGGGATATGGCTACACCTTC
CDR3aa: CASSSDRGYGYTF